This TCR beta chain was identified in a study of CD8 T cells in Susac syndrome. Sequencing targeted TCR beta in blood CD8+ and CD4+ T cells. Germline CDR1 is LNHDA and CDR2 is SQIVND (reference sequence). This CDR3 has 16 residues. The trim removed 3 bases at V and 5 bases at J, leaving 9 bases unmatched. RNA totalling about 0.5 to 1 ug underwent reverse transcription with random hexamers. TCRdb redid the calling of the immunoSEQ multiplex PCR reads with MiXCR, one entry per CDR3 protein. The table has some 200,000 distinct CDR3 sequences, 92% seen once. The rearrangement joins TRBV19 to TRBJ2-5, with 10 bases that match TRBD2. This sequence originates from a human donor with multiple sclerosis. Sequencing was carried out using CD8+ T cells from PBMCs. The CDR3 region has the DNA TGTGCCAGTAGTATCTCTAGCGGGGGCAGTCCGGAGACCCAGTACTTC. Its translation: CASSISSGGSPETQYF.